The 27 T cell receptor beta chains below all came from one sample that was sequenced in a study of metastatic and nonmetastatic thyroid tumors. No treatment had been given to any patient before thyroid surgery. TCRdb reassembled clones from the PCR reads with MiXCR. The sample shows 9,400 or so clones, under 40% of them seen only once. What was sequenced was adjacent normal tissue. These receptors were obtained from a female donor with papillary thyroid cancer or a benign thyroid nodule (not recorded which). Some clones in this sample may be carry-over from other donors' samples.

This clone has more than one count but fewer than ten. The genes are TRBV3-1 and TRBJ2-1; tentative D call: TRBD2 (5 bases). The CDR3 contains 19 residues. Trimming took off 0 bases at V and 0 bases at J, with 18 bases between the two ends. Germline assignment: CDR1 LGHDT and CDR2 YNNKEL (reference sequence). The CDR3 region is CASSQDRSGSSSSYNEQFF. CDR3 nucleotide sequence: TGTGCCAGCAGCCAAGATCGTAGTGGGAGTTCGAGCTCCTACAATGAGCAGTTCTTC.

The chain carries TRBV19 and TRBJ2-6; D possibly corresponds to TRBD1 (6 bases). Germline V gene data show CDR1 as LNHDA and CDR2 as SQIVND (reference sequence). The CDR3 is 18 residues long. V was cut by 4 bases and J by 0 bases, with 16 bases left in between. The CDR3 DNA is TGTGCCAGTAGTACCACAGGGTTTACACCCTCTGGGGCCAACGTCCTGACTTTC. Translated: CASSTTGFTPSGANVLTF.

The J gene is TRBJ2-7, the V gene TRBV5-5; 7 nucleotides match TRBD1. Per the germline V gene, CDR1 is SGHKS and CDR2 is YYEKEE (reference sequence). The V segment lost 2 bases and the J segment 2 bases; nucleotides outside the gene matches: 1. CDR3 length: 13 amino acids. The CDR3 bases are TGTGCCAGCAGCTTTGACAGGGCCTACGAGCAGTACTTC. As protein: CASSFDRAYEQYF.

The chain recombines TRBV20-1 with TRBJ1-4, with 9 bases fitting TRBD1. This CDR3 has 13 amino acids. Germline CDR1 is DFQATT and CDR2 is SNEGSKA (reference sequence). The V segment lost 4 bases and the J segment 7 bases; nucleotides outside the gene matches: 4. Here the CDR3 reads CSATTGGAEKLFF. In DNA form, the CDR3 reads TGCAGTGCTACGACAGGGGGAGCTGAAAAACTGTTTTTT.

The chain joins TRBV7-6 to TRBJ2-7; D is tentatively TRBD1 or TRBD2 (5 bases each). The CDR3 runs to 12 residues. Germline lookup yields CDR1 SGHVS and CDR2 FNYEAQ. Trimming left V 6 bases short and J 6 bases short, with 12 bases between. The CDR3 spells CASSYQRGEQYF. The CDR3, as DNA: TGTGCCAGCAGTTACCAGAGGGGCGAGCAGTACTTC.

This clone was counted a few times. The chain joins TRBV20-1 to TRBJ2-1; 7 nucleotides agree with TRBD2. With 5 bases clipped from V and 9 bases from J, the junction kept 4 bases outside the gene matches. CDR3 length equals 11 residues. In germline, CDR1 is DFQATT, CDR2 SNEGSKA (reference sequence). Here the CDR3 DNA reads TGCAGTGCTTTAAAGCGGGGTGAGCAGTTCTTC. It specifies CSALKRGEQFF.

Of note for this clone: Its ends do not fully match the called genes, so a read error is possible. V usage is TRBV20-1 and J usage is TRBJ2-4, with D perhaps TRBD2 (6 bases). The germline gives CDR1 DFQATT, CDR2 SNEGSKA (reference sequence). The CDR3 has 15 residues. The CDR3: CSARSGLLAKNTQYF. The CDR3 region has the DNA TGCAGTGCTAGGAGCGGGCTACTAGCCAAAAACACTCAGTACTTC.

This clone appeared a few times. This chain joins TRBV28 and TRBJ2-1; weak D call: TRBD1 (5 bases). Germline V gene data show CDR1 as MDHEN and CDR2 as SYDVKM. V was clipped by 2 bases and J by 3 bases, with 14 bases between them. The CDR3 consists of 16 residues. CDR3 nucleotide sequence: TGTGCCAGCAGTTTAGGTAGGGGCGGAGTCTACAATGAGCAGTTCTTC. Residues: CASSLGRGGVYNEQFF. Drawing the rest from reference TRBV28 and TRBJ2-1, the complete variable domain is DVKVTQSSRYLVKRTGEKVFLECVQDMDHENMFWYRQDPGLGLRLIYFSYDVKMKEKGDIPEGYSVSREKKERFSLILESASTNQTSMYLCASSLGRGGVYNEQFFGPGTRLTVL.

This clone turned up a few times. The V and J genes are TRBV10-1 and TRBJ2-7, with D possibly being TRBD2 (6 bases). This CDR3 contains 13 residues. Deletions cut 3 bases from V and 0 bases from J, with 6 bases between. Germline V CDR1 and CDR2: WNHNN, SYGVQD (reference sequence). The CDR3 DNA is TGCGCCAGCAGTGACGGGAGCTCCTACGAGCAGTACTTC. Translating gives CASSDGSSYEQYF.

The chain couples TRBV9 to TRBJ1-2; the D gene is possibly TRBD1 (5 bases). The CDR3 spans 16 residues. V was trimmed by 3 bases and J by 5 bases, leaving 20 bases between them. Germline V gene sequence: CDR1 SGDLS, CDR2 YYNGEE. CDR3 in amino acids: CASSAARDLTGYGYTF. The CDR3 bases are TGTGCCAGCAGCGCCGCCCGGGACCTCACTGGGTATGGCTACACCTTC.

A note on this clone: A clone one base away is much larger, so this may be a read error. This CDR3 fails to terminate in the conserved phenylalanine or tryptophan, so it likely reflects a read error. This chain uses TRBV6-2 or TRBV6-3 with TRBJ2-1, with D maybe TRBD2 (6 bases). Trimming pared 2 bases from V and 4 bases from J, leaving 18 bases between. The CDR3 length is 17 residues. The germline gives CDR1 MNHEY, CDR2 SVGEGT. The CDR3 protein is CASSYGMWGLAYNEQFL. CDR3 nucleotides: TGTGCCAGCAGTTACGGTATGTGGGGACTTGCTTACAATGAGCAGTTCTTA.

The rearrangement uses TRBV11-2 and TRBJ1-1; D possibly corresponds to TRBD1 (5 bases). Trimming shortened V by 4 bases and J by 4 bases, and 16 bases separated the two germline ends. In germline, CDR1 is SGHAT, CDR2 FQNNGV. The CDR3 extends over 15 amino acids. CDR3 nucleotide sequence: TGTGCCAGCAGCTGGGGGGGGAATCAACCCACTGAAGCTTTCTTT. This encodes CASSWGGNQPTEAFF.

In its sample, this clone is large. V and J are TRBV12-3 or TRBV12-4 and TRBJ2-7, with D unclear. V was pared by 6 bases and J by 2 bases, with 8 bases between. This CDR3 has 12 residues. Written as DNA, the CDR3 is TGTGCCAGCAGACCCGAGGCCTACGAGCAGTACTTC. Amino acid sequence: CASRPEAYEQYF.

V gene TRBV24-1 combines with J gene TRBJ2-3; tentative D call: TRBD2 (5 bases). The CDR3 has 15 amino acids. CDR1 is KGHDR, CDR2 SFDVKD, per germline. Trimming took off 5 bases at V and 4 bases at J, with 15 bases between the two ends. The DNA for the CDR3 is TGTGCCACCAGTGCGACCCGGGGTCGTGCAGATACGCAGTATTTT. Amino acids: CATSATRGRADTQYF.

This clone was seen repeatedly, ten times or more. The CDR3 protein is CASSQDLQGNGNTIYF. CDR3 DNA: TGTGCCAGCAGCCAAGATCTACAGGGAAATGGAAACACCATATATTTT. The chain employs TRBV3-1 and TRBJ1-3, with D perhaps TRBD1 (6 bases). V was clipped by 0 bases and J by 3 bases, with 12 bases between them. The germline gives CDR1 LGHDT, CDR2 YNNKEL (reference sequence). The CDR3 is 16 residues long.

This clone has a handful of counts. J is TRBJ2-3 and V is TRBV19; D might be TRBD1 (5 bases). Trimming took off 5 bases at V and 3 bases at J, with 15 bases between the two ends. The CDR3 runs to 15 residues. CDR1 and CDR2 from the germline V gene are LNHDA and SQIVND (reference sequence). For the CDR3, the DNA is TGTGCCAGTAGTTTCTCCAGGGCTGCGACAGATACGCAGTATTTT. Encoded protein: CASSFSRAATDTQYF.

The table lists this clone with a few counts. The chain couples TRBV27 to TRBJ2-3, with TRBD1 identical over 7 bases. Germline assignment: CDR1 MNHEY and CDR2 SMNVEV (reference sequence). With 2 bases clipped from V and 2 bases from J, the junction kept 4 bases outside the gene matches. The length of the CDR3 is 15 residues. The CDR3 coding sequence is TGTGCCAGCAGTTTAGCGGACAGGACCACAGATACGCAGTATTTT. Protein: CASSLADRTTDTQYF.

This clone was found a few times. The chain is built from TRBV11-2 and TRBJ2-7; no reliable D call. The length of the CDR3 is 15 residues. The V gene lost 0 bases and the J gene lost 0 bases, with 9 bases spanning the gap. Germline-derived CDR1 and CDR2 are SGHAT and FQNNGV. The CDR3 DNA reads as TGTGCCAGCAGCTTAGACTACTACAGCTCCTACGAGCAGTACTTC. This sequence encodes CASSLDYYSSYEQYF.

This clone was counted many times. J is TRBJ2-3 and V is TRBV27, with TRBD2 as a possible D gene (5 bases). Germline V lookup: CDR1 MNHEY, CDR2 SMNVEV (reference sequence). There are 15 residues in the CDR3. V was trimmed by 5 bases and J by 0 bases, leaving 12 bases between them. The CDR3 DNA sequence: TGTGCCAGCAGTGGAGGCGGATCTAGCACAGATACGCAGTATTTT. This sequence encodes CASSGGGSSTDTQYF.

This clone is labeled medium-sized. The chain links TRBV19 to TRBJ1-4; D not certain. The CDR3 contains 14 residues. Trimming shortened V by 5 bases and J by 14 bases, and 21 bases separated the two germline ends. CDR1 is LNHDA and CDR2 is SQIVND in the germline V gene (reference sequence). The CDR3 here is CASSPPRPLHYLFF. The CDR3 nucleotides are TGTGCCAGTAGTCCCCCTCGACCTCTACACTACCTGTTTTTT. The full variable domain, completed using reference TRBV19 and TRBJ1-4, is DGGITQSPKYLFRKEGQNVTLSCEQNLNHDAMYWYRQDPGQGLRLIYYSQIVNDFQKGDIAEGYSVSREKKESFPLTVTSAQKNPTAFYLCASSPPRPLHYLFFGSGTQLSVL.

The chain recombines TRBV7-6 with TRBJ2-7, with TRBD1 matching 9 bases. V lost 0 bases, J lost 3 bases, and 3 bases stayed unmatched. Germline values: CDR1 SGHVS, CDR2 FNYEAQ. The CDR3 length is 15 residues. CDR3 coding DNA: TGTGCCAGCAGCTTAGCGGGACAGGGCCTCTACGAGCAGTACTTC. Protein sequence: CASSLAGQGLYEQYF.

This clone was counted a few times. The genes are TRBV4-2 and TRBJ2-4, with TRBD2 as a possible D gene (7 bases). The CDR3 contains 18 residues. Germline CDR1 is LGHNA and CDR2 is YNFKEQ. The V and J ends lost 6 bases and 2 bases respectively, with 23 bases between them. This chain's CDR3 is CASRRASGRGGPKNIQYF. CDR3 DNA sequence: TGTGCCAGCAGACGAGCCTCAGGGAGGGGGGGTCCCAAAAACATTCAGTACTTC.

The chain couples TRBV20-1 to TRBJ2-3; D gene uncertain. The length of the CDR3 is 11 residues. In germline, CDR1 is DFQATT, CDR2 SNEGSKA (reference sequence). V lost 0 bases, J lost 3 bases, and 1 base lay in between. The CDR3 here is CSARETDTQYF. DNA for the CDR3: TGCAGTGCTAGAGAGACAGATACGCAGTATTTT.

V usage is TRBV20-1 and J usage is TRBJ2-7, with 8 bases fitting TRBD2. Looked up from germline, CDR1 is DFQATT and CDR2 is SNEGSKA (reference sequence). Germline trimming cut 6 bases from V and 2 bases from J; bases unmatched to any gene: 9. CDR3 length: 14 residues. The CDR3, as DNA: TGCAGTGCCCGGACTAGCTGTATAACCTACGAGCAGTACTTC. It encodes CSARTSCITYEQYF.

As DNA, the CDR3 is TGTGCCAGCAGCTTAGGGGTATTTGGCACTGAAGCTTTCTTT. It is translated as CASSLGVFGTEAFF. The V gene is TRBV7-2, the J gene TRBJ1-1; D is uncertain. Trimming removed 1 base from V and 4 bases from J, with 10 bases in between. Germline CDR1 SGHTA, CDR2 FQGNSA. This CDR3 is 14 amino acids long.

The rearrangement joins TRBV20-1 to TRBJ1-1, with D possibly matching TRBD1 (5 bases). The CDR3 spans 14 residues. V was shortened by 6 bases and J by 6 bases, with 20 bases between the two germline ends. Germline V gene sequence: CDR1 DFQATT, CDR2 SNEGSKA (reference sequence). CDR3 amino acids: CSAPGGLAAAEAFF. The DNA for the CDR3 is TGCAGTGCCCCTGGGGGGTTGGCGGCCGCTGAAGCTTTCTTT.

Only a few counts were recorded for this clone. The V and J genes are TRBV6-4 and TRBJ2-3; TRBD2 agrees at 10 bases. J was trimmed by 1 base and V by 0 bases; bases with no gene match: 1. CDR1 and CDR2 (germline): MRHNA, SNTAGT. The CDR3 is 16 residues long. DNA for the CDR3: TGTGCCAGCAGTGACTCCGGGACTAGCGGCACAGATACGCAGTATTTT. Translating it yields CASSDSGTSGTDTQYF.